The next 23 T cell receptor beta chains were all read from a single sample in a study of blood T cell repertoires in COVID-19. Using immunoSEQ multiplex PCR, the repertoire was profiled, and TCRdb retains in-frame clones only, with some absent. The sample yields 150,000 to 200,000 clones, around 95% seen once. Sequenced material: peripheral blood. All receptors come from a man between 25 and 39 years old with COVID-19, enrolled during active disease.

This CDR3 is CASSLARGRGNEKLFF. The CDR3 DNA reads TGTGCCAGCAGCTTAGCGAGGGGCAGGGGAAATGAAAAACTGTTTTTT. V is TRBV7-9 and J is TRBJ1-4; D possibly corresponds to TRBD1 (6 bases). This CDR3 comprises 16 residues. V was shortened by 0 bases and J by 5 bases, with 13 bases between the two germline ends. From germline, CDR1 is SEHNR and CDR2 FQNEAQ (reference sequence).

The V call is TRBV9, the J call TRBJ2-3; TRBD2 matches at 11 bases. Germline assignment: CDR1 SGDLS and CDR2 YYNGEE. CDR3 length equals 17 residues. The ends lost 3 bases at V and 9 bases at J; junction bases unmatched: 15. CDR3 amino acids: CASSATSGGPVRDTQYF. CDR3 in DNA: TGTGCCAGCAGCGCAACTAGCGGGGGTCCCGTCCGGGACACGCAGTATTTT.

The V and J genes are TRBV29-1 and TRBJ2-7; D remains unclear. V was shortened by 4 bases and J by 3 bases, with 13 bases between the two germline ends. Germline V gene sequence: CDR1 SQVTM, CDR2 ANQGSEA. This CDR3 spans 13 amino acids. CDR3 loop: CSVGAGLGYEQYF. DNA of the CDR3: TGCAGCGTTGGAGCCGGGTTGGGCTACGAGCAGTACTTC.

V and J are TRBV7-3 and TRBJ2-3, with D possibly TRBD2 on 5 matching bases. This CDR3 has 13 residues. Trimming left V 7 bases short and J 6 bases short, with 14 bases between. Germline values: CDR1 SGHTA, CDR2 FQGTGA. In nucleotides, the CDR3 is TGTGCCAGCACCTTCAAGGGAGCCGATACGCAGTATTTT. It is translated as CASTFKGADTQYF. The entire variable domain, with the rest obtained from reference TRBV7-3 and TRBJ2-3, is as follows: GAGVSQTPSNKVTEKGKYVELRCDPISGHTALYWYRQSLGQGPEFLIYFQGTGAADDSGLPNDRFFAVRPEGSVSTLKIQRTERGDSAVYLCASTFKGADTQYFGPGTRLTVL.

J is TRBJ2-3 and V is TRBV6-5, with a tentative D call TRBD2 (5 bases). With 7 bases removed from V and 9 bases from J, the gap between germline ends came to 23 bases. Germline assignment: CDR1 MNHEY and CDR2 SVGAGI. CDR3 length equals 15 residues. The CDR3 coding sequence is TGTGCCAGCACCTCGTCGGCTAGATCATCGGGGACGCAGTATTTT. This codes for CASTSSARSSGTQYF.

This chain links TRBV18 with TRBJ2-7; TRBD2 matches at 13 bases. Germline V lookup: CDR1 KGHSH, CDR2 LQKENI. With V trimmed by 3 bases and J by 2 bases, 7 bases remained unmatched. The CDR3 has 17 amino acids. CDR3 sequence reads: CASSPIGTSGDPYEQYF. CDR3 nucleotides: TGTGCCAGCTCACCGATAGGGACTAGCGGGGACCCCTACGAGCAGTACTTC.

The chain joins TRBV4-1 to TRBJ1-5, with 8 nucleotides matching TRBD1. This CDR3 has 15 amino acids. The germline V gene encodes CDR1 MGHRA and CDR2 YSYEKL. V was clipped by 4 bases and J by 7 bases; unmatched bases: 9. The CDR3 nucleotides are TGCGCCAGCAGCCCCGGACAGGGATTATTCCAGCCCCAGCATTTT. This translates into CASSPGQGLFQPQHF.

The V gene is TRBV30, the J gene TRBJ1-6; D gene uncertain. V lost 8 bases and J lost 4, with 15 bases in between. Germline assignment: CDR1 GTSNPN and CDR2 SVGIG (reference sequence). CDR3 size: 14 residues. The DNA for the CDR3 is TGTGCCCTGGAGCGGGGTTCGTATAATTCACCCCTCCACTTT. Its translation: CALERGSYNSPLHF.

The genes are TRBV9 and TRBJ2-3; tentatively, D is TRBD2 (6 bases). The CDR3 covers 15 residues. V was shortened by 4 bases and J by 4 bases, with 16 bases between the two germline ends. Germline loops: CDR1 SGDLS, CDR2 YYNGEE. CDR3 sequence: CASSFTSISADTQYF. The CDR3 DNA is TGTGCCAGCAGCTTCACTAGCATTTCTGCAGATACGCAGTATTTT.

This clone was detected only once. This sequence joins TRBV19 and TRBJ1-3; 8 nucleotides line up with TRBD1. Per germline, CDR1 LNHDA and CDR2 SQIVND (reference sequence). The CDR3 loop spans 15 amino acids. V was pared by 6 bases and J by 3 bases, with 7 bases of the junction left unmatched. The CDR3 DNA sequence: TGTGCCAGTAGCCTGGACAGGGCTCGTGGAAACACCATATATTTT. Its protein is CASSLDRARGNTIYF. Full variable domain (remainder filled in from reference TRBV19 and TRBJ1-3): DGGITQSPKYLFRKEGQNVTLSCEQNLNHDAMYWYRQDPGQGLRLIYYSQIVNDFQKGDIAEGYSVSREKKESFPLTVTSAQKNPTAFYLCASSLDRARGNTIYFGEGSWLTVV.

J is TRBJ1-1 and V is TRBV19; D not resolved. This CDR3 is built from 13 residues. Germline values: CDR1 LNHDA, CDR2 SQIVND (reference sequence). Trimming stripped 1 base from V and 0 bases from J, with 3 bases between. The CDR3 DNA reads TGTGCCAGTAGTATAGCTGTGAACACTGAAGCTTTCTTT. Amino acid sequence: CASSIAVNTEAFF. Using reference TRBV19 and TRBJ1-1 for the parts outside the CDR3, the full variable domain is DGGITQSPKYLFRKEGQNVTLSCEQNLNHDAMYWYRQDPGQGLRLIYYSQIVNDFQKGDIAEGYSVSREKKESFPLTVTSAQKNPTAFYLCASSIAVNTEAFFGQGTRLTVV.

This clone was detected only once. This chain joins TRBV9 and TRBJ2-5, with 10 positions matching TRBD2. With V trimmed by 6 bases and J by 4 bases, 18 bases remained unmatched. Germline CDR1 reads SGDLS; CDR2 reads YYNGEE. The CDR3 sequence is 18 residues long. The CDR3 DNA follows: TGTGCCAGCAACCGCGGTGAGCGGGGGGGCCGAGTCATAGAGACCCAGTACTTC. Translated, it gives CASNRGERGGRVIETQYF.

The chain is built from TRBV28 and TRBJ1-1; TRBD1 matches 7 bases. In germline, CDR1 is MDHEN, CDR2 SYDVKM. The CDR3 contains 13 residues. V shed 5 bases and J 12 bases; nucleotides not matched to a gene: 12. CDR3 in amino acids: CASSRGGARGTFF. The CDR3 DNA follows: TGTGCCAGCAGTCGAGGGGGCGCGAGGGGAACTTTCTTT.

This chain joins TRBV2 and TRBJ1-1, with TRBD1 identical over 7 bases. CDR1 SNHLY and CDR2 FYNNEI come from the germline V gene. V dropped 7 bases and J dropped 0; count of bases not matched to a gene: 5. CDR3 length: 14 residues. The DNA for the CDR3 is TGTGCCAGCACTTGGGACAGAATGAACACTGAAGCTTTCTTT. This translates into CASTWDRMNTEAFF.

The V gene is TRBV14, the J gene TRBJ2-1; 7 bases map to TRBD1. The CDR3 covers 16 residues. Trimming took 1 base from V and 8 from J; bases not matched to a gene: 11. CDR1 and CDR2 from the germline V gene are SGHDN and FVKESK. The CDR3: CASSQGDSLGFDEQFF. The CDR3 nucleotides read TGTGCCAGCAGCCAAGGGGACAGTTTAGGTTTCGATGAGCAGTTCTTC.

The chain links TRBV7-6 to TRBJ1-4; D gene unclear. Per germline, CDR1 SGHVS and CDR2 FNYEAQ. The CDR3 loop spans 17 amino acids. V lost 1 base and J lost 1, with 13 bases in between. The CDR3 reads CASSLESGFKTNEKLFF. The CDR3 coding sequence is TGTGCCAGCAGCTTAGAGTCGGGGTTTAAAACTAATGAAAAACTGTTTTTT.

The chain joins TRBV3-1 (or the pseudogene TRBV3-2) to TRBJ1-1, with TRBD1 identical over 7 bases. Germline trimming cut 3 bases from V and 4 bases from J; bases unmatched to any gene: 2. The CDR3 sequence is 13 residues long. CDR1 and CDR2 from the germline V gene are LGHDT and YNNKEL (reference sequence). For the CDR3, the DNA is TGTGCCAGCAGCCATGGGGACAGCACTGAAGCTTTCTTT. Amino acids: CASSHGDSTEAFF.

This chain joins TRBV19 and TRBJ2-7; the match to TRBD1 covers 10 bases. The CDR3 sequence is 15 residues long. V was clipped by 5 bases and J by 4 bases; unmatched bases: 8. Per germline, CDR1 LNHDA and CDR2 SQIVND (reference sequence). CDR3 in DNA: TGTGCCAGTAGTCTCCGGGACAGGGGCTTATACGAGCAGTACTTC. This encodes CASSLRDRGLYEQYF.

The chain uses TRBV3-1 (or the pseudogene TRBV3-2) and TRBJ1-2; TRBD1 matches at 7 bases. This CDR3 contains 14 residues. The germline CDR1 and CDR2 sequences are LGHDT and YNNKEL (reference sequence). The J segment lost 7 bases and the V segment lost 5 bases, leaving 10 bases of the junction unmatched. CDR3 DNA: TGTGCCAGCAGCTTGAGACAGGGCGAAACTGGCTACACCTTC. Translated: CASSLRQGETGYTF.

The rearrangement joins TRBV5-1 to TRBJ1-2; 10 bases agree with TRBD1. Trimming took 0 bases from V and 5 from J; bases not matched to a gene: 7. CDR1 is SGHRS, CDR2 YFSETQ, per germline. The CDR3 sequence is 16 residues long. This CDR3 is CASSLVGTGVEYGYTF. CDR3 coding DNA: TGCGCCAGCAGCTTGGTGGGGACAGGGGTGGAGTATGGCTACACCTTC.

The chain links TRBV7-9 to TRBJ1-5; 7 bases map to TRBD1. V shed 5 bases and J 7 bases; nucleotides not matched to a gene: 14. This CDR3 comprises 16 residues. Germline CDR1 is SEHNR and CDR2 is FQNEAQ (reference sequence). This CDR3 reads CASSPGSQGDKQPQHF. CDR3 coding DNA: TGTGCCAGCAGCCCAGGCAGCCAGGGGGACAAGCAGCCCCAGCATTTT.

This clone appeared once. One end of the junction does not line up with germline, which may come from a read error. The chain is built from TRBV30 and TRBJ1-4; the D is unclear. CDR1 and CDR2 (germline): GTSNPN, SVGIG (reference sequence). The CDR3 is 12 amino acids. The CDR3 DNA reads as TGTGCCTGGAGCGTAACTACTGAAAAACTGTTTTTT. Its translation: CAWSVTTEKLFF. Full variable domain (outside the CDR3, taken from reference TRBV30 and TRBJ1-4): SQTIHQWPATLVQPVGSPLSLECTVEGTSNPNLYWYRQAAGRGLQLLFYSVGIGQISSEVPQNLSASRPQDRQFILSSKKLLLSDSGFYLCAWSVTTEKLFFGSGTQLSVL.

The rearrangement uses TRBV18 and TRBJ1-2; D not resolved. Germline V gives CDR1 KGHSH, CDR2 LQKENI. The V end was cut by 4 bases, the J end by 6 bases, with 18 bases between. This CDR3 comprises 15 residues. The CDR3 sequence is CASSQMDSSDDGYTF. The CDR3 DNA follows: TGTGCCAGCTCACAAATGGACTCATCAGATGATGGCTACACCTTC.